A selection of T cell receptor beta chains follows, all from one sample in a study of identifying expanded T cells in peripheral blood. Sequenced by immunoSEQ multiplex PCR; TCRdb stores in-frame clones only, minus some. The top ten hold 3% to 4% of the sample, which has 60,000 to 80,000 clones, roughly nine tenths seen once. Sequencing was done on a sample of blood. The receptors shown here come from a person aged 18 to 75 in good health. The CDR3 runs from the conserved cysteine through the conserved F or W. D genes are given only for firm matches. Not all rows give a size; the values are once, few, many and, for expanded clones, a class.

TRBV2	NA	TRBJ2-2	NA	CASNLDRNTGELFF	TGTGCCAGTAACCTGGACAGGAACACCGGGGAGCTGTTTTTT
TRBV11-2	NA	TRBJ1-1	NA	CASSRGQSMNTEAFF	TGTGCCAGCAGCAGAGGACAGAGCATGAACACTGAAGCTTTCTTT
TRBV28	NA	TRBJ1-5	NA	CASSSQMGGNQPQHF	TGTGCCAGCAGCTCCCAGATGGGAGGCAATCAGCCCCAGCATTTT
TRBV28	NA	TRBJ2-7	NA	CASGHPSRYEQYF	TGTGCCAGCGGCCACCCCAGTCGCTACGAGCAGTACTTC
TRBV5-4	NA	TRBJ2-3	NA	CASSLTASTDTQYF	TGTGCCAGCAGCTTGACAGCCAGCACAGATACGCAGTATTTT
TRBV7-9	TRBD2	TRBJ2-1	NA	CASSSSGGSYNEQFF	TGTGCCAGCAGCTCTAGCGGGGGCTCCTACAATGAGCAGTTCTTC
TRBV30	TRBD1	TRBJ1-2	NA	CAWNLQGASRGYTF	TGTGCCTGGAATTTACAGGGGGCCTCCCGCGGCTACACCTTC
TRBV19	TRBD1	TRBJ2-7	NA	CASSIGRGLSYEQYF	TGTGCCAGTAGTATAGGCAGGGGGTTATCCTACGAGCAGTACTTC
TRBV4-3	NA	TRBJ2-7	NA	CASSQALFTGNNYEQYF	TGCGCCAGCAGCCAAGCCCTTTTCACAGGGAACAATTACGAGCAGTACTTC
TRBV19	NA	TRBJ2-7	NA	CASSFGQGSGEQYF	TGTGCCAGTAGTTTTGGGCAGGGGTCTGGCGAGCAGTACTTC
TRBV19	TRBD1	TRBJ2-2	NA	CASTSQGATGELFF	TGTGCCAGTACGAGTCAGGGGGCCACCGGGGAGCTGTTTTTT
TRBV27	NA	TRBJ1-4	NA	CASSLRWDNEKLFF	TGTGCCAGCAGTTTGCGGTGGGATAATGAAAAACTGTTTTTT
TRBV7-9	NA	TRBJ1-2	NA	CASSSPDRLTSYGYTF	TGTGCCAGCAGCTCCCCCGACAGGTTAACGTCCTATGGCTACACCTTC
TRBV11-2	NA	TRBJ2-1	NA	CASSSPSSYNEQFF	TGTGCCAGCAGCTCCCCAAGCTCCTACAATGAGCAGTTCTTC
TRBV7-2	NA	TRBJ2-7	NA	CASSLGWESIYEQYF	TGTGCCAGCAGCTTAGGATGGGAGTCAATCTACGAGCAGTACTTC
TRBV19	NA	TRBJ1-2	NA	CASSVDSHYGYTF	TGTGCCAGTAGTGTCGACAGTCACTATGGCTACACCTTC
TRBV11-2	NA	TRBJ1-6	NA	CASSLQINSPLHF	TGTGCCAGCAGCTTACAGATCAATTCACCCCTCCACTTT
TRBV18	TRBD1	TRBJ2-3	NA	CASSPTQGQGSTDTQYF	TGTGCCAGCTCACCAACCCAAGGACAGGGGAGCACAGATACGCAGTATTTT
TRBV5-1	TRBD2	TRBJ2-1	NA	CASSPGTSGKTGEQFF	TGCGCCAGCAGCCCGGGGACTAGCGGAAAGACGGGTGAGCAGTTCTTC
TRBV6-5	NA	TRBJ1-2	NA	CASSRHPGLRGYTF	TGTGCCAGCAGCCGGCACCCCGGACTAAGAGGCTACACCTTC
TRBV7-8	NA	TRBJ1-3	NA	CASSLGSFSGNTIYF	TGTGCCAGCAGCTTAGGTTCATTCTCTGGAAACACCATATATTTT
TRBV6-6	NA	TRBJ2-2	NA	CASSYEGWTGELFF	TGTGCCAGCAGTTACGAGGGCTGGACCGGGGAGCTGTTTTTT
TRBV5-5	NA	TRBJ1-5	NA	CASSWEANQPQHF	TGTGCCAGCAGCTGGGAGGCGAATCAGCCCCAGCATTTT
TRBV28	NA	TRBJ2-7	NA	CASSWGTAGEQYF	TGTGCCAGCAGTTGGGGCACGGCGGGGGAGCAGTACTTC
TRBV28	TRBD1	TRBJ2-7	once	CASSPPLTGDYEQYF	TGTGCCAGCAGCCCACCTTTGACAGGGGACTACGAGCAGTACTTC